This TCR beta chain was documented in a study of T-cell reconstitution after alpha-beta-depleted transplantation in children. The sample holds many counts of this clonotype. The V gene's germline CDR1 is MGHRA and CDR2 YSYEKL. CDR3 length equals 14 residues. Trimming stripped 5 bases from V and 0 bases from J, with 8 bases between. Unique molecular identifiers tagged the TCRbeta library. TCRdb independently ran MiXCR on the PCR reads; one entry per CDR3 protein. Here the sample spans approximately 500,000 distinct CDR3 sequences, about 10% being singletons. This TCR was recovered from a child aged 2-15 years with inherited bone marrow failure, due to receive a stem cell transplant. The chain is built from TRBV4-1 and TRBJ1-5; no definite D call. The specimen was PBMCs, collected before TCRalphabeta/CD19-depleted stem cell transplant. The CDR3 loop is CASSESNSNQPQHF. The DNA of the CDR3 is TGCGCCAGCAGCGAAAGTAATAGCAATCAGCCCCAGCATTTT.